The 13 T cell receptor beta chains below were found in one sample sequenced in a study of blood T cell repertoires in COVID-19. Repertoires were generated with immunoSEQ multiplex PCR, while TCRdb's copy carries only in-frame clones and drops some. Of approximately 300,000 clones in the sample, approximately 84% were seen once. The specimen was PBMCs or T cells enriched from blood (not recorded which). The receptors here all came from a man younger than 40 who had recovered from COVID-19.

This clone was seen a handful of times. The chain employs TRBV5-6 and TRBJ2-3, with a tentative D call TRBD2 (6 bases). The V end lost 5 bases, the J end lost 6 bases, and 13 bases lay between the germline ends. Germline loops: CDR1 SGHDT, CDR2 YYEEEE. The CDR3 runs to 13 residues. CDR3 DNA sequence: TGTGCCAGCAGGGACACAGGAGGGGATACGCAGTATTTT. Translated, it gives CASRDTGGDTQYF.

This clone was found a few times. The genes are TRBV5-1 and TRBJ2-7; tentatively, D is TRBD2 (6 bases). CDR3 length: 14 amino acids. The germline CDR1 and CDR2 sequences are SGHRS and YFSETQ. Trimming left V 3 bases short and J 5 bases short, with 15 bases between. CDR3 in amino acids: CASSSGLGGDEQYF. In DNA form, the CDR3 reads TGCGCCAGCAGCTCGGGACTGGGTGGGGACGAGCAGTACTTC. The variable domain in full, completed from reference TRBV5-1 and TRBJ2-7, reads KAGVTQTPRYLIKTRGQQVTLSCSPISGHRSVSWYQQTPGQGLQFLFEYFSETQRNKGNFPGRFSGRQFSNSRSEMNVSTLELGDSALYLCASSSGLGGDEQYFGPGTRLTVT.

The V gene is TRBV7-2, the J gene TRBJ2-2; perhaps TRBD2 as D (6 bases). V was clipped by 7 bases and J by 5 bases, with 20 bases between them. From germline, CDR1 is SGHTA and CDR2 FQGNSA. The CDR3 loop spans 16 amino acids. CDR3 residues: CASNRRESQRTGELFF. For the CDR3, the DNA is TGTGCCAGCAATCGGCGGGAATCCCAGCGAACCGGGGAGCTGTTTTTT.

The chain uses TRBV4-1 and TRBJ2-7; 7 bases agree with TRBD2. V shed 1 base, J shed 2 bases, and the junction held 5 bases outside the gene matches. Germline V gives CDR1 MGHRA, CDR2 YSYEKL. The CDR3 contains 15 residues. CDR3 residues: CASSQGASGTYEQYF. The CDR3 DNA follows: TGCGCCAGCAGCCAAGGGGCTAGCGGAACCTACGAGCAGTACTTC.

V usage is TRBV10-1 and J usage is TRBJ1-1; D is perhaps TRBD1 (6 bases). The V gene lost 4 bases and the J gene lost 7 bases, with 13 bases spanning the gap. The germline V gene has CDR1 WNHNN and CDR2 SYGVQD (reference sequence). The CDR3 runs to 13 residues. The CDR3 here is CASSVNRENEAFF. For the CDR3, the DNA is TGCGCCAGCAGTGTGAACAGGGAAAATGAAGCTTTCTTT.

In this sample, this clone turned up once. The CDR3 protein is CASSLIVGQGYGYTF. CDR3 nucleotides: TGCGCCAGCAGCTTGATAGTTGGACAGGGATACGGCTACACCTTC. The rearrangement uses TRBV5-1 and TRBJ1-2; 8 nucleotides match TRBD1. This CDR3 has 15 residues. CDR1 is SGHRS and CDR2 is YFSETQ in the germline V gene. V shed 1 base, J shed 8 bases, and the junction held 10 bases outside the gene matches. Full variable domain (rest looked up from reference TRBV5-1 and TRBJ1-2): KAGVTQTPRYLIKTRGQQVTLSCSPISGHRSVSWYQQTPGQGLQFLFEYFSETQRNKGNFPGRFSGRQFSNSRSEMNVSTLELGDSALYLCASSLIVGQGYGYTFGSGTRLTVV.

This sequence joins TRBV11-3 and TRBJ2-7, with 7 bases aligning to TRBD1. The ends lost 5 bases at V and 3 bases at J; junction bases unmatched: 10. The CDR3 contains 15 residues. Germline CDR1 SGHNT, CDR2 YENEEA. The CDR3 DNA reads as TGTGCCAGCAGCCTCGGCAGGGGGTCGGACTACGAGCAGTACTTC. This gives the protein CASSLGRGSDYEQYF.

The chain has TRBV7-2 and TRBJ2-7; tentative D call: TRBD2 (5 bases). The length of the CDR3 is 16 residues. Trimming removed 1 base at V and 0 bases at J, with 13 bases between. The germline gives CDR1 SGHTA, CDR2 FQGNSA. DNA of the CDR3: TGTGCCAGCAGCTTAGAAAGCGGTTTCCGCTCCTACGAGCAGTACTTC. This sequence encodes CASSLESGFRSYEQYF.

As DNA, the CDR3 is TGTGCCAGCAGCCCCAGGACAGGCCCGTATGGCTACACCTTC. This gives the protein CASSPRTGPYGYTF. The gene calls are TRBV5-4 and TRBJ1-2; 7 nucleotides match TRBD1. CDR3 length: 14 amino acids. V lost 4 bases, J lost 5 bases, and 8 bases stayed unmatched. Germline CDR1 reads SGHNT; CDR2 reads YYREEE (reference sequence).

The CDR3, as DNA: TGTGCCAGTAGGGGACAGGAACGAGCGCTTGGCATTCAGTACTTC. This encodes CASRGQERALGIQYF. V usage is TRBV19 and J usage is TRBJ2-4; 8 bases are shared with TRBD1. Germline trimming cut 6 bases from V and 9 bases from J; bases unmatched to any gene: 13. Germline CDR1 and CDR2: LNHDA and SQIVND (reference sequence). This CDR3 has 15 residues.

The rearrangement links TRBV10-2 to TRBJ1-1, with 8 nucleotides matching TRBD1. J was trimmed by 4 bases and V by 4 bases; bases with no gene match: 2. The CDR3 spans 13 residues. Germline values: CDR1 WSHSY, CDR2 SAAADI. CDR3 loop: CASSVTGGTEAFF. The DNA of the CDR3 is TGCGCCAGCAGTGTTACAGGGGGCACTGAAGCTTTCTTT.

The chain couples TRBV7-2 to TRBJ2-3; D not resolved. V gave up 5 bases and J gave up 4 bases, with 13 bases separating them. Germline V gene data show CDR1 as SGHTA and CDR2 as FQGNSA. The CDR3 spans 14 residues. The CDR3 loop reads CASSPALGADTQYF. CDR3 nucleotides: TGTGCCAGCAGCCCCGCCCTAGGCGCAGATACGCAGTATTTT.

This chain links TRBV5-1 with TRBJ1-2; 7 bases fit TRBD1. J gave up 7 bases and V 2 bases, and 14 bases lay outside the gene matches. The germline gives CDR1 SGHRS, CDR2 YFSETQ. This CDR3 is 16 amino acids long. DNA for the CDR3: TGCGCCAGCAGCTTTCGGTGGGACAGCCCTGAGGCTGGCTACACCTTC. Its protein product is CASSFRWDSPEAGYTF.